This T cell receptor (beta chain) was found in a study of shared clonotypes between healthy human individuals. Broader study findings: A few donors had 5% to 6.5% of their naive CD4 clonotypes in common.

Clones were read by immunoSEQ multiplex PCR, and TCRdb kept only the in-frame ones, dropping some. In the table there are 1 million to 1.3 million clones, 78% of which are singletons. This clone has just a few counts. Its antigen is undetermined. Sequencing was done on a sample of memory CD4+ T cells from PBMCs. Subset indicated: CD45RA-negative fraction. This clonotype was obtained from a man aged 18 to 35 in good health. Some clones in this sample may be carry-over from other donors' samples.

CDR3 in amino acids: CASSEMGFLGYTF. The CDR3 nucleotides are TGTGCCAGCAGTGAAATGGGTTTCTTGGGCTACACCTTC. The chain uses TRBV2 and TRBJ1-2; D unclear. This CDR3 has 13 residues. Germline lookup yields CDR1 SNHLY and CDR2 FYNNEI. Between the trimmed V and J ends, which lost 2 bases and 8 bases, there was a span of 12 bases.